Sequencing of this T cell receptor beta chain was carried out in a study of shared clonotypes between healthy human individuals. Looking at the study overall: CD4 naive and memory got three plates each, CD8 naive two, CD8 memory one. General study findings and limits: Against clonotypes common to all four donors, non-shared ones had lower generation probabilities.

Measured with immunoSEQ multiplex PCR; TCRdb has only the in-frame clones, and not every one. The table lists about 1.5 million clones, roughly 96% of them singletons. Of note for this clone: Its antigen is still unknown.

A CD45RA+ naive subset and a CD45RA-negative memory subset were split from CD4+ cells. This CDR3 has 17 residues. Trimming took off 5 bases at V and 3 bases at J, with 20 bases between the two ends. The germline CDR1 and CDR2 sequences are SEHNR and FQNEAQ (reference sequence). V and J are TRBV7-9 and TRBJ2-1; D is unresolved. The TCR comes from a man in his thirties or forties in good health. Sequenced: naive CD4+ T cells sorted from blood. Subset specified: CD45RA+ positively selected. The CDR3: CASSPIPTPNGYNEQFF. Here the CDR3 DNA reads TGTGCCAGCAGCCCCATACCTACACCAAACGGCTACAATGAGCAGTTCTTC.